This T cell receptor (beta chain) was sequenced in a study of siplizumab effects on memory and regulatory T cells. The CDR3 totals 16 residues. V was trimmed by 0 bases and J by 5 bases, leaving 17 bases between them. CDR1 and CDR2 from the germline V gene are SGDLS and YYNGEE. Data came from immunoSEQ multiplex PCR; TCRdb stores just in-frame clones and leaves some out. The sample includes around 100,000 clones, about 90% of them seen just once. The chain combines TRBV9 with TRBJ2-5; unclear D gene. Sequenced: Tregs sorted from blood. This clonotype originated in a human donor in good health. The CDR3 nucleotides read TGTGCCAGCAGCGTAGGGGGAACGGCAGTCGGGGAGACCCAGTACTTC. Translating it yields CASSVGGTAVGETQYF.